One sample yielded the 28 T cell receptor beta chains listed below, sequenced in a study of cytomegalovirus exposure and HLA in healthy donors. PCR employed 60 Vbeta and 13 Jbeta primers. The data were produced by immunoSEQ multiplex PCR, yet TCRdb's version contains in-frame clones alone and is incomplete. Of fewer than 200,000 clones listed, approximately 81% are singletons. The sample consisted of PBMCs. The receptor source for this set is a woman younger than 35 in good health and CMV-seronegative.

The genes are TRBV25-1 and TRBJ2-5; 8 bases map to TRBD1. Germline CDR1 MGHDK, CDR2 SYGVNS. The J segment lost 1 base and the V segment lost 10 bases, leaving 20 bases of the junction unmatched. The CDR3 totals 18 residues. The CDR3 is CATSRQGAPRGIQETQYF. CDR3 in DNA: TGTGCCACTTCCCGGCAGGGGGCGCCAAGGGGGATCCAAGAGACCCAGTACTTC.

The V gene is TRBV10-1, the J gene TRBJ1-5; 9 bases are a match to TRBD1. The V and J ends lost 2 bases and 5 bases, in that order; junction bases with no gene match: 7. The CDR3 loop spans 16 amino acids. Germline values: CDR1 WNHNN, CDR2 SYGVQD (reference sequence). Here the CDR3 reads CASSESGQGRHQPQHF. In nucleotides, the CDR3 is TGCGCCAGCAGTGAGAGTGGACAGGGGAGGCATCAGCCCCAGCATTTT.

J is TRBJ2-1 and V is TRBV6-5; D might be TRBD2 (6 bases). Trimming removed 0 bases from V and 7 bases from J, with 13 bases in between. In germline, CDR1 is MNHEY, CDR2 SVGAGI. The CDR3 is 15 amino acids. The CDR3 sequence: CASSYSGTLKNEQFF. CDR3 sequence (DNA): TGTGCCAGCAGTTACTCTGGGACTCTGAAGAATGAGCAGTTCTTC.

V gene TRBV2 combines with J gene TRBJ1-2; no definite D call. The V gene's germline CDR1 is SNHLY and CDR2 FYNNEI. The CDR3 spans 13 residues. Trimming took 4 bases from V and 0 from J, leaving 6 bases between them. The DNA of the CDR3 is TGTGCCAGCAGTGGGGCAGCTAACTATGGCTACACCTTC. Translating it yields CASSGAANYGYTF.

The rearrangement links TRBV7-8 to TRBJ2-7; 8 positions agree with TRBD2. CDR3 length: 17 amino acids. In germline, CDR1 is SGHVS, CDR2 FQNEAQ. V shed 1 base and J 2 bases; nucleotides not matched to a gene: 10. DNA of the CDR3: TGTGCCAGCAGCTTAGAACGGGGGGGGCAGGGAACCTACGAGCAGTACTTC. Protein: CASSLERGGQGTYEQYF. The full variable domain, in which reference TRBV7-8 and TRBJ2-7 provide the parts outside the CDR3, is GAGVSQSPRYKVAKRGQDVALRCDPISGHVSLFWYQQALGQGPEFLTYFQNEAQLDKSGLPSDRFFAERPEGSVSTLKIQRTQQEDSAVYLCASSLERGGQGTYEQYFGPGTRLTVT.

The chain combines TRBV28 with TRBJ1-2; D is uncertain. The CDR3 contains 15 residues. Germline V gene sequence: CDR1 MDHEN, CDR2 SYDVKM. The V gene lost 5 bases and the J gene lost 0 bases, with 13 bases spanning the gap. CDR3 nucleotide sequence: TGTGCCAGCAGTCAAATCCGGGAACCTAACTATGGCTACACCTTC. Translation gives CASSQIREPNYGYTF.

The chain carries TRBV13 and TRBJ2-5; a possible D gene is TRBD1 (6 bases). Trimming stripped 1 base from V and 4 bases from J, with 16 bases between. The CDR3 has 16 residues. CDR1 and CDR2 (germline): PRHDT, FYEKMQ (reference sequence). CDR3 DNA sequence: TGTGCCAGCAGCTTAGTGGCACAGGGTCGCCGAGAGACCCAGTACTTC. Translation: CASSLVAQGRRETQYF.

This chain's CDR3 is CASSLGQGDGYEQYF. In DNA form, the CDR3 reads TGTGCCAGCAGCTTGGGTCAGGGTGACGGCTACGAGCAGTACTTC. The chain is built from TRBV5-6 and TRBJ2-7, with D maybe TRBD1 (5 bases). V was pared by 0 bases and J by 3 bases, with 13 bases between. Germline-derived CDR1 and CDR2 are SGHDT and YYEEEE. CDR3 size: 15 residues.

This clone was found a few times. V usage is TRBV4-1 and J usage is TRBJ1-1; tentative D call: TRBD1 (5 bases). This CDR3 has 15 amino acids. V was clipped by 4 bases and J by 5 bases, with 17 bases between them. The germline gives CDR1 MGHRA, CDR2 YSYEKL. The CDR3 is CASSPQDGPGTEAFF. CDR3 coding DNA: TGCGCCAGCAGCCCCCAGGACGGCCCAGGGACTGAAGCTTTCTTT.

This clone was found once. This chain uses TRBV19 with TRBJ1-1; 8 nucleotides align to TRBD1. The trim removed 7 bases at V and 6 bases at J, leaving 10 bases unmatched. The germline V gene has CDR1 LNHDA and CDR2 SQIVND (reference sequence). CDR3 length: 14 residues. The CDR3 DNA sequence: TGTGCCAGTACCCTGGACAGGGAGGGCTCTGAAGCTTTCTTT. Its translation is CASTLDREGSEAFF. The whole variable domain, filled in from reference TRBV19 and TRBJ1-1, reads DGGITQSPKYLFRKEGQNVTLSCEQNLNHDAMYWYRQDPGQGLRLIYYSQIVNDFQKGDIAEGYSVSREKKESFPLTVTSAQKNPTAFYLCASTLDREGSEAFFGQGTRLTVV.

The rearrangement joins TRBV11-3 to TRBJ2-4; TRBD2 matches at 8 bases. The germline V gene has CDR1 SGHNT and CDR2 YENEEA. Germline trimming cut 5 bases from V and 4 bases from J; bases unmatched to any gene: 7. The CDR3 runs 15 residues. CDR3 protein: CASSPGLAYKNIQYF. CDR3 sequence (DNA): TGTGCCAGCAGCCCTGGACTAGCTTATAAAAACATTCAGTACTTC.

The chain couples TRBV6-4 to TRBJ2-1; 11 bases line up with TRBD2. The junction had 6 bases not matched to a gene; V was cut back by 6 bases and J by 5 bases. The germline V gene has CDR1 MRHNA and CDR2 SNTAGT. The CDR3 runs to 15 residues. The CDR3 here is CASSLLAGANNEQFF. The CDR3 bases are TGTGCCAGCAGCCTACTAGCGGGAGCCAACAATGAGCAGTTCTTC.

V is TRBV10-2 and J is TRBJ2-7; 12 bases map to TRBD2. Germline V gene lookup returns CDR1 WSHSY and CDR2 SAAADI. The ends lost 5 bases at V and 2 bases at J; junction bases unmatched: 4. This CDR3 is 15 amino acids long. CDR3 region: CASSSGLAGPYEQYF. The CDR3 region has the DNA TGCGCCAGCAGTTCAGGACTAGCGGGACCCTACGAGCAGTACTTC.

The gene calls are TRBV6-1 and TRBJ2-1; TRBD2 is a possible D gene (5 bases). Germline CDR1 is MNHNS and CDR2 is SASEGT. With 1 base removed from V and 8 bases from J, the gap between germline ends came to 9 bases. The CDR3 is made up of 13 amino acids. The CDR3 here is CASSEVTGYEQFF. The CDR3 DNA sequence: TGTGCCAGCAGTGAAGTTACGGGATATGAGCAGTTCTTC.

The CDR3, as DNA: TGTGCCAGCAGCTCGGGGACAGCCCAAGAGACCCAGTACTTC. It specifies CASSSGTAQETQYF. The chain recombines TRBV5-4 with TRBJ2-5; 7 bases are a match to TRBD1. The J segment lost 1 base and the V segment lost 3 bases, leaving 3 bases of the junction unmatched. The CDR3 consists of 14 residues. The germline V gene encodes CDR1 SGHNT and CDR2 YYREEE (reference sequence).

This sequence joins TRBV6-5 and TRBJ1-4, with D possibly TRBD1 on 6 matching bases. This CDR3 spans 14 amino acids. V was clipped by 6 bases and J by 4 bases, with 12 bases between them. Germline CDR1 reads MNHEY; CDR2 reads SVGAGI. Here the CDR3 reads CASSYREDNEKLFF. CDR3 nucleotide sequence: TGTGCCAGCAGCTACAGGGAGGATAATGAAAAACTGTTTTTT.

As concerns this clone: This same CDR3 is encoded by further DNA sequences in the sample. This chain uses TRBV27 with TRBJ1-3, with 7 nucleotides matching TRBD1. Germline V gives CDR1 MNHEY, CDR2 SMNVEV (reference sequence). The CDR3 covers 14 residues. V shed 2 bases, J shed 4 bases, and the junction held 2 bases outside the gene matches. In DNA form, the CDR3 reads TGTGCCAGCAGTTTAAAGGGGGCCGGAAACACCATATATTTT. It encodes CASSLKGAGNTIYF.

This CDR3 reads CASSAPQGSYTDTQYF. The CDR3 DNA sequence: TGTGCCAGCAGTGCCCCCCAGGGCTCCTACACAGATACGCAGTATTTT. The V and J genes are TRBV28 and TRBJ2-3; D may be TRBD1 (5 bases). Germline V CDR1 and CDR2: MDHEN, SYDVKM. V lost 5 bases and J lost 2, with 17 bases in between. There are 16 residues in the CDR3.

This chain uses TRBV25-1 with TRBJ2-1, with a tentative D call TRBD2 (5 bases). Germline CDR1 reads MGHDK; CDR2 reads SYGVNS. CDR3 length: 14 amino acids. V was shortened by 7 bases and J by 3 bases, with 13 bases between the two germline ends. This chain's CDR3 is CASIRSGDYNEQFF. The CDR3 DNA sequence: TGTGCCAGCATAAGATCCGGGGACTACAATGAGCAGTTCTTC.

The CDR3 nucleotides read TGTGCCAGCAGTCCGAGGGGGGGGCCGACCCAGTACTTC. Its translation is CASSPRGGPTQYF. The V gene is TRBV2, the J gene TRBJ2-5, with a tentative D call TRBD2 (7 bases). Trimming pared 5 bases from V and 7 bases from J, leaving 14 bases between. CDR1 and CDR2 from the germline V gene are SNHLY and FYNNEI. CDR3 size: 13 residues. The entire variable domain, with the rest obtained from reference TRBV2 and TRBJ2-5, is as follows: EPEVTQTPSHQVTQMGQEVILRCVPISNHLYFYWYRQILGQKVEFLVSFYNNEISEKSEIFDDQFSVERPDGSNFTLKIRSTKLEDSAMYFCASSPRGGPTQYFGPGTRLLVL.

The rearrangement links TRBV5-6 to TRBJ2-5; D is possibly TRBD1 (7 bases). This CDR3 spans 15 amino acids. The V and J ends lost 0 bases and 5 bases respectively, with 14 bases between them. In germline, CDR1 is SGHDT, CDR2 YYEEEE. The chain's CDR3 is CASSLGGGGGETQYF. The CDR3 nucleotides read TGTGCCAGCAGCTTGGGAGGAGGGGGCGGTGAGACCCAGTACTTC.

This clone was detected only a few times. The gene calls are TRBV2 and TRBJ2-2, with TRBD1 matching 12 bases. The germline V gene encodes CDR1 SNHLY and CDR2 FYNNEI. V dropped 7 bases and J dropped 0; count of bases not matched to a gene: 9. The CDR3 length is 18 residues. The DNA of the CDR3 is TGTGCCAGCAAACCGGGACAGGGGGCCGGCGCGAACACCGGGGAGCTGTTTTTT. Its translation is CASKPGQGAGANTGELFF.

The chain links TRBV9 to TRBJ2-7; 13 bases agree with TRBD2. V lost 3 bases to trimming and J lost 4 bases; unmatched junction nucleotides: 4. Germline loops: CDR1 SGDLS, CDR2 YYNGEE. This CDR3 has 15 amino acids. CDR3 sequence reads: CASSAGLAGPYEQYF. CDR3 DNA: TGTGCCAGCAGCGCGGGACTAGCGGGACCGTACGAGCAGTACTTC.

V usage is TRBV27 and J usage is TRBJ2-2; 7 bases line up with TRBD2. The CDR3 extends over 15 amino acids. Germline CDR1 reads MNHEY; CDR2 reads SMNVEV (reference sequence). V lost 6 bases to trimming and J lost 4 bases; unmatched junction nucleotides: 8. The CDR3 here is CASRRETSTTGELFF. In DNA form, the CDR3 reads TGTGCCAGCAGGCGGGAGACTAGCACCACCGGGGAGCTGTTTTTT.

The chain couples TRBV28 to TRBJ2-2; D might be TRBD2 (6 bases). Germline-derived CDR1 and CDR2 are MDHEN and SYDVKM. Trimming pared 10 bases from V and 7 bases from J, leaving 16 bases between. This CDR3 is built from 13 residues. CDR3 in DNA: TGTGCCACCCCGGCCGGGGGAAACGGGGAGCTGTTTTTT. Its translation: CATPAGGNGELFF.

The genes are TRBV19 and TRBJ2-4; TRBD1 agrees at 10 bases. This CDR3 region has 14 residues. Germline-derived CDR1 and CDR2 are LNHDA and SQIVND (reference sequence). The V gene end was trimmed by 10 bases and the J gene end by 3 bases; junction bases not matched to a gene: 6. The CDR3 sequence: CATRQGADKNIQYF. The CDR3, as DNA: TGTGCCACCCGACAGGGGGCGGACAAAAACATTCAGTACTTC.

This clone was counted between two and nine times. The rearrangement links TRBV6-1 to TRBJ1-1; D call uncertain. Germline assignment: CDR1 MNHNS and CDR2 SASEGT. CDR3 size: 14 residues. Trimming left V 5 bases short and J 8 bases short, with 18 bases between. In nucleotides, the CDR3 is TGTGCCAGCAGTATCTCTGGGCCCCACCAAGAAGCTTTCTTT. Its protein is CASSISGPHQEAFF.

The chain links TRBV12-2 to TRBJ1-2; whether TRBD1, the table's D call, matches the DNA was not checked. TRBV12-2 is a pseudogene segment. The CDR3 loop spans 14 amino acids. In DNA, the CDR3 is TGTGCAAGTCTCCTCGGGGACAGGACCTATGGCTACACCTTC. Translated: CASLLGDRTYGYTF.